The rows below give T cell receptor beta chains drawn from one sample of a study of graft-versus-host responses after intestinal transplantation. Profiled with immunoSEQ multiplex PCR; TCRdb holds only in-frame clones, not every one. The table has 15,000 to 18,000 clones, 33% seen once. This material consisted of alloreactive CD4+ T cells from a mixed lymphocyte reaction culture, taken before intestinal transplant. The source of these receptors is a human patient who received an intestinal transplant. The CDR3 runs from the conserved cysteine through the conserved F or W. D genes are given only for firm matches. Not every row has a clone size; where given, it reads once, few, many or a size class.

j_gene	abundance	v_gene	d_gene	CDR3aa	CDR3nt
TRBJ2-5	NA	TRBV6-6	NA	CASSYSETQYF	TGTGCCAGCAGTTACTCAGAGACCCAGTACTTC
TRBJ2-1	few	TRBV6-1	NA	CASSLHFYNEQFF	TGTGCCAGCAGTTTGCATTTCTACAATGAGCAGTTCTTC
TRBJ2-1	NA	TRBV7-3	NA	CASSLGSGSYNEQFF	TGTGCCAGCAGCTTGGGGAGCGGCTCCTACAATGAGCAGTTCTTC
TRBJ2-1	medium-sized	TRBV2	NA	CASNRANEQFF	TGTGCCAGCAACAGGGCCAATGAGCAGTTCTTC
TRBJ1-6	few	TRBV5-1	NA	CASSLEPNNSPLHF	TGCGCCAGCAGCTTGGAACCAAATAATTCACCCCTCCACTTT
TRBJ2-2	few	TRBV10-3	NA	CAISALTGSTGELFF	TGTGCCATCAGTGCACTCACAGGGTCCACCGGGGAGCTGTTTTTT
TRBJ2-3	few	TRBV5-1	TRBD2	CASSLAGGPRTDTQYF	TGCGCCAGCAGCTTAGCGGGGGGGCCACGGACAGATACGCAGTATTTT
TRBJ2-2	NA	TRBV28	NA	CASSEGSTGELFF	TGTGCCAGCTCCGAAGGGAGCACCGGGGAGCTGTTTTTT
TRBJ2-2	NA	TRBV7-3	NA	CASSPSVAQNTGELFF	TGTGCCAGCAGCCCGAGTGTTGCCCAAAACACCGGGGAGCTGTTTTTT
TRBJ2-7	medium-sized	TRBV6-1	TRBD2	CASRTSGSYEQYF	TGTGCCAGCAGGACTAGCGGTTCCTACGAGCAGTACTTC
TRBJ2-7	NA	TRBV12-5	NA	CASAATGKVGSPYEQYF	TGTGCTAGTGCTGCGACAGGTAAAGTGGGAAGCCCCTACGAGCAGTACTTC
TRBJ2-7	NA	TRBV6-5	NA	CASSEQGTSYEQYF	TGTGCCAGCAGTGAGCAGGGGACCTCCTACGAGCAGTACTTC
TRBJ2-5	NA	TRBV28	NA	CASSLSVGTQYF	TGTGCCAGCAGTTTATCCGTTGGGACCCAGTACTTC
TRBJ2-7	few	TRBV6-5	TRBD1	CASRGQLLGYEQYF	TGTGCCAGCAGGGGACAGCTATTAGGCTACGAGCAGTACTTC
TRBJ2-4	few	TRBV5-1	TRBD1	CASSAPGTVKNIQYF	TGCGCCAGCAGCGCACCCGGGACAGTCAAAAACATTCAGTACTTC